A single count supports the clone carrying this T cell receptor (beta chain). Its cognate antigen is unknown. Treatment meaning: roughly ten-day PBMC culture with coronavirus spike peptide pools or control peptides (ViraFEST assay). These CD4+ T cells came from an unexposed donor, sampled before the COVID-19 pandemic (2011-2018). Per well, a few million PBMCs were cultured in the presence of approximately 10 IU/ml IL-2 and approximately 10 ug/ml peptide pools. Negative selection isolated the CD4+ T cells once the cells had been cultured for approximately eleven days. The Oncomine TCR Beta short-read assay sequenced DNA from cultured CD4+ T cells. Cultures of CD4+ T cells served as the source for extracting genomic DNA. TCRdb called the PCR reads again in MiXCR, with one record for every CDR3 protein. The sample includes about 11,000 distinct CDR3 sequences, almost 40% of them seen just once. This specimen belongs to a study of vaccination and CD4 T cells after COVID-19. At the level of the study: Recovered patients in the cohort numbered six men and four women, two of them Hispanic. General observations from the study: Rising from around 19 to 38, the median of SARS-CoV-2-reactive clonotypes did not change significantly.

This CDR3 comprises 12 residues. Germline V gives CDR1 LNHDA, CDR2 SQIVND (reference sequence). V lost 4 bases and J 1 base, leaving 4 bases between the germline ends. The TCR was taken from a human donor in good health. The source material was CD4+ T cells from blood, cultured in vitro. The chain combines TRBV19 with TRBJ1-1; D gene unclear. CDR3 sequence reads: CASSRPNTEAFF. The CDR3 DNA reads TGTGCCAGTAGTAGGCCGAACACTGAAGCTTTCTTT.